A single sample gave rise to the 19 T cell receptor beta chains below, sequenced in a study of identical twins. A single record per CDR3 protein comes from TCRdb applying MiXCR to the 5' RACE reads. There are some 1,700,000 distinct CDR3 sequences in the sample; less than 35% occur only once, and 0.25% to 0.3% lies in the top ten. Sequencing input: cord blood. The receptors were sampled from a newborn girl in good health.

The chain links TRBV12-3 or TRBV12-4 to TRBJ2-3; TRBD2 might be the D (5 bases). The CDR3 consists of 16 residues. V lost 2 bases and J 4 bases, leaving 16 bases between the germline ends. CDR3 loop: CASSLCVVGAADTQYF. The CDR3 DNA is TGTGCCAGCAGTTTATGTGTGGTGGGAGCGGCAGATACGCAGTATTTT.

The J gene is TRBJ1-3, the V gene TRBV4-2, with unresolved D. The V gene's germline CDR1 is LGHNA and CDR2 YNFKEQ. V lost 1 base to trimming and J lost 0 bases, with 16 bases between them. CDR3 length: 18 amino acids. The CDR3 sequence is CASSQVYGKGPSGNTIYF. In nucleotides, the CDR3 is TGTGCCAGCAGCCAAGTCTATGGAAAAGGGCCCTCTGGAAACACCATATATTTT.

In this sample, this clonotype turned up many times. This chain connects TRBV7-9 to TRBJ2-1; TRBD2 might be the D (5 bases). The V gene's germline CDR1 is SEHNR and CDR2 FQNEAQ (reference sequence). The CDR3 is 16 residues long. Deletions cut 5 bases from V and 2 bases from J, with 16 bases between. CDR3 residues: CASSTTVEDTYNEQFF. The CDR3 DNA reads TGTGCCAGCAGCACAACGGTGGAGGATACCTACAATGAGCAGTTCTTC.

The chain employs TRBV3-1 and TRBJ2-5, with D unclear. The CDR3 totals 16 residues. CDR1 is LGHDT and CDR2 is YNNKEL in the germline V gene (reference sequence). The ends were cut back, 0 bases at V and 5 bases at J, with 16 bases in the middle. This chain's CDR3 is CASSQDLTASRETQYF. As DNA, the CDR3 is TGTGCCAGCAGCCAAGATCTTACAGCGTCTCGGGAGACCCAGTACTTC.

This chain connects TRBV7-9 to TRBJ2-3; D unclear. The CDR3 loop spans 17 amino acids. The germline gives CDR1 SEHNR, CDR2 FQNEAQ (reference sequence). V was shortened by 2 bases and J by 1 base, with 16 bases between the two germline ends. This CDR3 is CASSLKTLNGRTDTQYF. The CDR3 DNA reads TGTGCCAGCAGCTTAAAAACCCTTAACGGGCGCACAGATACGCAGTATTTT. The full variable domain, its missing parts supplied by reference TRBV7-9 and TRBJ2-3, is DTGVSQNPRHKITKRGQNVTFRCDPISEHNRLYWYRQTLGQGPEFLTYFQNEAQLEKSRLLSDRFSAERPKGSFSTLEIQRTEQGDSAMYLCASSLKTLNGRTDTQYFGPGTRLTVL.

The chain links TRBV28 to TRBJ2-5; D is ambiguous. From germline, CDR1 is MDHEN and CDR2 SYDVKM. Trimming cost V 5 bases and J 11 bases, with 15 bases left between them. The CDR3 covers 12 residues. The CDR3 region is CASSPPYNGQYF. CDR3 bases: TGTGCCAGCAGTCCGCCATACAATGGGCAGTACTTC. Variable domain in full (rest from reference TRBV28 and TRBJ2-5): DVKVTQSSRYLVKRTGEKVFLECVQDMDHENMFWYRQDPGLGLRLIYFSYDVKMKEKGDIPEGYSVSREKKERFSLILESASTNQTSMYLCASSPPYNGQYFGPGTRLLVL.

This chain links TRBV27 with TRBJ1-4; 7 bases align to TRBD1. There are 20 residues in the CDR3. V trimming: 6 bases; J trimming: 5 bases; junction bases outside the gene matches: 24. Germline CDR1 and CDR2: MNHEY and SMNVEV (reference sequence). CDR3 protein: CASRPPTQGWASGGNEKLFF. The CDR3 DNA follows: TGTGCCAGCAGGCCTCCCACACAGGGGTGGGCTTCGGGGGGGAATGAAAAACTGTTTTTT.

This chain links TRBV2 with TRBJ2-7, with 9 bases aligning to TRBD1. Germline V gene sequence: CDR1 SNHLY, CDR2 FYNNEI. CDR3 length: 15 amino acids. After removal of 7 bases from V and 0 bases from J, the junction contained 7 bases not matched to a gene. The DNA for the CDR3 is TGTGCCAGCACCTTGGACAGGGGTTCCTCCTACGAGCAGTACTTC. Encoded protein: CASTLDRGSSYEQYF.

The chain uses TRBV28 and TRBJ2-3; weak D call: TRBD2 (5 bases). The CDR3 has 13 residues. The ends were cut back, 7 bases at V and 5 bases at J, with 13 bases in the middle. Germline-derived CDR1 and CDR2 are MDHEN and SYDVKM. CDR3 loop: CASIGGYGDTQYF. The CDR3 coding sequence is TGTGCCAGCATAGGAGGCTACGGAGATACGCAGTATTTT.

The rearrangement links TRBV6-6 to TRBJ2-4; D is undetermined. The length of the CDR3 is 16 residues. Between the trimmed V and J ends, which lost 2 bases and 1 base, there was a span of 12 bases. Germline loops: CDR1 MNHNY, CDR2 SVGAGI (reference sequence). The CDR3 DNA reads as TGTGCCAGCAGTTACCGGGTCCTTGCGGCCAAAAACATTCAGTACTTC. Translated: CASSYRVLAAKNIQYF.

The J gene is TRBJ2-3, the V gene TRBV20-1; no firm D call. The V and J ends lost 5 bases and 0 bases respectively, with 12 bases between them. There are 14 residues in the CDR3. Germline V gene lookup returns CDR1 DFQATT and CDR2 SNEGSKA (reference sequence). As DNA, the CDR3 is TGCAGTGCTCCCCCCGGATACAGCACAGATACGCAGTATTTT. The encoded protein is CSAPPGYSTDTQYF.

The chain carries TRBV6-1 and TRBJ1-2; D gene ambiguous. Germline V gives CDR1 MNHNS, CDR2 SASEGT. Trimming left V 4 bases short and J 13 bases short, with 19 bases between. This CDR3 is 13 amino acids long. This chain's CDR3 is CASSGRQGPPSTF. The CDR3 DNA follows: TGTGCCAGCAGTGGTCGACAAGGTCCCCCCTCCACCTTC.

The CDR3 DNA follows: TGTGCCAGCAGCGAAGGGACTAGCTCGAAAGCGGAGACCCAGTACTTC. Protein: CASSEGTSSKAETQYF. The chain uses TRBV4-2 and TRBJ2-5, with 9 bases matching TRBD2. Germline V gene data show CDR1 as LGHNA and CDR2 as YNFKEQ. This CDR3 region has 16 residues. V lost 5 bases, J lost 5 bases, and 12 bases stayed unmatched.

The V gene is TRBV20-1, the J gene TRBJ1-6; D might be TRBD1 (6 bases). This CDR3 spans 16 amino acids. Germline CDR1 is DFQATT and CDR2 is SNEGSKA (reference sequence). The germline V and J ends were trimmed by 3 bases and 0 bases, with 12 bases remaining between them. The CDR3 protein is CSASHKTGSYNSPLHF. Written as DNA, the CDR3 is TGCAGTGCTAGTCACAAGACAGGCTCCTATAATTCACCCCTCCACTTT.

The V and J genes are TRBV24-1 and TRBJ2-3, with 8 bases that match TRBD2. The V segment lost 2 bases and the J segment 6 bases; nucleotides outside the gene matches: 6. Germline V gene sequence: CDR1 KGHDR, CDR2 SFDVKD. There are 15 residues in the CDR3. CDR3 region: CATSDSAGVTDTQYF. The CDR3 bases are TGTGCCACCAGTGATTCAGCGGGGGTCACGGATACGCAGTATTTT.

This chain links TRBV5-1 with TRBJ1-2, with TRBD1 matching over 9 bases. V dropped 3 bases and J dropped 2; count of bases not matched to a gene: 5. The CDR3 sequence is 15 residues long. The germline V gene has CDR1 SGHRS and CDR2 YFSETQ. CDR3 sequence: CASSYTGGSNYGYTF. The CDR3 coding sequence is TGCGCCAGCAGCTATACAGGGGGCAGCAACTATGGCTACACCTTC.

The V call is TRBV7-2, the J call TRBJ1-5; D gene ambiguous. The V gene's germline CDR1 is SGHTA and CDR2 FQGNSA. The CDR3 runs 16 residues. V gave up 0 bases and J gave up 0 bases, with 9 bases separating them. CDR3 nucleotide sequence: TGTGCCAGCAGCTTAGCGCAGGCCCATAGCAATCAGCCCCAGCATTTT. This sequence encodes CASSLAQAHSNQPQHF.

The V and J genes are TRBV27 and TRBJ2-3, with 8 bases aligning to TRBD1. This CDR3 is 16 amino acids long. Losses at the gene ends were 5 bases for V and 1 base for J; bases not matched to a gene: 8. Germline CDR1 MNHEY, CDR2 SMNVEV (reference sequence). This CDR3 reads CASSPTRGRGTDTQYF. The CDR3 nucleotides are TGTGCCAGCAGTCCCACCAGGGGGCGCGGCACAGATACGCAGTATTTT.

In its sample, this clonotype was seen a few times. The chain links TRBV5-1 to TRBJ2-3; D gene uncertain. The germline V and J ends were trimmed by 4 bases and 1 base, with 19 bases remaining between them. The CDR3 consists of 17 residues. Looked up from germline, CDR1 is SGHRS and CDR2 is YFSETQ. CDR3 region: CASSPVGRKLRTDTQYF. CDR3 bases: TGCGCCAGCAGCCCGGTCGGTCGGAAGCTACGCACAGATACGCAGTATTTT.